The 24 T cell receptor beta chains reported below all come from one sample, sequenced in a study of blood T cell repertoires in COVID-19. Some clones are missing from TCRdb's copy, which holds only in-frame ones; the method was immunoSEQ multiplex PCR. Of over 80,000 clones listed, about 86% are singletons. Sequenced: peripheral blood. These receptor sequences come from a man of 80 years or more with active or convalescent COVID-19.

The chain is built from TRBV9 and TRBJ2-7; 9 nucleotides match TRBD1. J lost 4 bases, V lost 1 base, and 6 bases had no gene match. The CDR3 is 15 residues long. CDR1 SGDLS and CDR2 YYNGEE come from the germline V gene. In DNA, the CDR3 is TGTGCCAGCAGCGTATCCGACAGGGGGGGGTACGAGCAGTACTTC. Amino acids: CASSVSDRGGYEQYF. Full variable domain (rest looked up from reference TRBV9 and TRBJ2-7): DSGVTQTPKHLITATGQRVTLRCSPRSGDLSVYWYQQSLDQGLQFLIQYYNGEERAKGNILERFSAQQFPDLHSELNLSSLELGDSALYFCASSVSDRGGYEQYFGPGTRLTVT.

The V call is TRBV12-5, the J call TRBJ1-1; TRBD1 matches 10 bases. The CDR3 runs 14 residues. V shed 6 bases, J shed 5 bases, and the junction held 6 bases outside the gene matches. Germline values: CDR1 LGHNT, CDR2 FRNRAP. The CDR3 DNA reads TGTGCTAGTGGCCAAGACAGGGGGCGGACTGAAGCTTTCTTT. It translates to CASGQDRGRTEAFF.

The chain has TRBV5-4 and TRBJ1-2, with D tentatively TRBD1 (6 bases). V gave up 4 bases and J gave up 0 bases, with 13 bases separating them. This CDR3 is built from 15 residues. CDR1 is SGHNT and CDR2 is YYREEE in the germline V gene (reference sequence). This CDR3 is CASSLQGSPNYGYTF. CDR3 DNA: TGTGCCAGCAGCCTGCAGGGGTCTCCTAACTATGGCTACACCTTC.

V is TRBV4-2 and J is TRBJ1-1; 7 nucleotides agree with TRBD1. CDR1 LGHNA and CDR2 YNFKEQ come from the germline V gene. The ends lost 1 base at V and 1 base at J; junction bases unmatched: 6. This CDR3 has 16 amino acids. In DNA form, the CDR3 reads TGTGCCAGCAGCCAAGCAGGGGGGTTATGGAACACTGAAGCTTTCTTT. This codes for CASSQAGGLWNTEAFF.

The rearrangement links TRBV7-2 to TRBJ2-1; 7 nucleotides line up with TRBD1. The CDR3 length is 14 residues. J gave up 6 bases and V 5 bases, and 7 bases lay outside the gene matches. CDR1 is SGHTA and CDR2 is FQGNSA in the germline V gene. The CDR3 DNA reads TGTGCCAGCAGCCCACGGGACAGCCTCAATGAGCAGTTCTTC. Amino acid sequence: CASSPRDSLNEQFF.

The rearrangement uses TRBV23-1 and TRBJ2-5, with D unresolved. TRBV23-1 belongs to the ORF category, with a function that is uncertain. Trimming removed 4 bases at V and 1 base at J, with 13 bases between. The CDR3 has 15 residues. This CDR3 is CASSPGPLGQETQYF. CDR3 bases: TGCGCCAGCAGTCCCGGTCCTCTCGGCCAAGAGACCCAGTACTTC.

The CDR3 protein is CASSFTSGLNTGELFF. The DNA of the CDR3 is TGCGCCAGCAGCTTTACTAGCGGGCTGAACACCGGGGAGCTGTTTTTT. This chain links TRBV5-1 with TRBJ2-2, with 9 bases aligning to TRBD2. CDR1 and CDR2 from the germline V gene are SGHRS and YFSETQ. Germline trimming cut 2 bases from V and 1 base from J; bases unmatched to any gene: 3. There are 16 residues in the CDR3.

The rearrangement uses TRBV4-2 and TRBJ2-1; 13 bases align to TRBD2. Germline trimming cut 1 base from V and 8 bases from J; bases unmatched to any gene: 5. The CDR3 spans 16 residues. Germline V CDR1 and CDR2: LGHNA, YNFKEQ. In nucleotides, the CDR3 is TGTGCCAGCAGCCAAGCACTAGCGGGAGGGCCCGATGAGCAGTTCTTC. Encoded protein: CASSQALAGGPDEQFF.

The gene calls are TRBV5-1 and TRBJ1-2, with D perhaps matching TRBD1 (5 bases). The CDR3 has 13 amino acids. The V end was cut by 5 bases, the J end by 6 bases, with 14 bases between. Germline V gene sequence: CDR1 SGHRS, CDR2 YFSETQ. The CDR3 DNA reads as TGCGCCAGCAGAACGACAGAAGGGAATGGCTACACCTTC. Its translation: CASRTTEGNGYTF.

The V call is TRBV27, the J call TRBJ1-1; 8 bases agree with TRBD1. CDR1 and CDR2 from the germline V gene are MNHEY and SMNVEV (reference sequence). Germline trimming cut 3 bases from V and 5 bases from J; bases unmatched to any gene: 5. This CDR3 is 14 amino acids long. CDR3 sequence reads: CASSFHQGATEAFF. CDR3 nucleotide sequence: TGTGCCAGCAGTTTTCACCAGGGGGCAACTGAAGCTTTCTTT.

V usage is TRBV21-1 and J usage is TRBJ2-5; the D segment call TRBD1 is taken from the table without a DNA check. TRBV21-1 is recorded as a pseudogene. This CDR3 is built from 15 residues. CDR3: CASSTWTGSQETQYF. In DNA form, the CDR3 reads TGTGCCAGCAGCACCTGGACAGGCTCGCAAGAGACCCAGTACTTC.

V is TRBV19 and J is TRBJ1-5, with TRBD1 as a possible D gene (5 bases). Trimming shortened V by 1 base and J by 2 bases, and 9 bases separated the two germline ends. The CDR3 is made up of 15 amino acids. Germline-derived CDR1 and CDR2 are LNHDA and SQIVND (reference sequence). Here the CDR3 DNA reads TGTGCCAGTAGTATAGGATCCAGGGGCAATCAGCCCCAGCATTTT. It yields the protein CASSIGSRGNQPQHF.

V is TRBV5-1 and J is TRBJ1-2; tentative D call: TRBD1 (6 bases). The CDR3 extends over 14 amino acids. With 0 bases removed from V and 4 bases from J, the gap between germline ends came to 10 bases. Germline V CDR1 and CDR2: SGHRS, YFSETQ. Here the CDR3 reads CASSLGQGSYGYTF. Written as DNA, the CDR3 is TGCGCCAGCAGCTTGGGGCAGGGGTCCTATGGCTACACCTTC.

This clone was found a few times. The rearrangement links TRBV19 to TRBJ1-3; 7 bases line up with TRBD1. Per germline, CDR1 LNHDA and CDR2 SQIVND (reference sequence). CDR3 length: 17 residues. With V trimmed by 2 bases and J by 4 bases, 11 bases remained unmatched. Written as DNA, the CDR3 is TGTGCCAGTAGTATAAACCTGGGACAGTCTTTCGGAAACACCATATATTTT. Amino acid sequence: CASSINLGQSFGNTIYF. Looking up the rest from reference TRBV19 and TRBJ1-3 gives the full variable domain: DGGITQSPKYLFRKEGQNVTLSCEQNLNHDAMYWYRQDPGQGLRLIYYSQIVNDFQKGDIAEGYSVSREKKESFPLTVTSAQKNPTAFYLCASSINLGQSFGNTIYFGEGSWLTVV.

V and J are TRBV19 and TRBJ1-1, with D perhaps TRBD1 (6 bases). V was shortened by 3 bases and J by 11 bases, with 16 bases between the two germline ends. Germline values: CDR1 LNHDA, CDR2 SQIVND (reference sequence). CDR3 length equals 13 residues. The CDR3 region is CASSITGGAAAFF. The CDR3 DNA follows: TGTGCCAGTAGTATCACGGGGGGGGCAGCGGCTTTCTTT.

The V call is TRBV5-1, the J call TRBJ2-5; maybe TRBD2 (6 bases). The V and J ends lost 4 bases and 6 bases respectively, with 16 bases between them. The CDR3 has 14 residues. Germline CDR1 reads SGHRS; CDR2 reads YFSETQ. CDR3 nucleotide sequence: TGCGCCAGCAGCGAACCTTCTAGCGCGCAGACCCAGTACTTC. This codes for CASSEPSSAQTQYF.

The rearrangement links TRBV3-1 (or the pseudogene TRBV3-2) to TRBJ2-1; 7 bases align to TRBD2. The V and J ends lost 1 base and 9 bases, in that order; junction bases with no gene match: 12. The CDR3 extends over 16 amino acids. CDR1 is LGHDT and CDR2 is YNNKEL in the germline V gene (reference sequence). In nucleotides, the CDR3 is TGTGCCAGCAGCCAAGCCGCCGGGGGGTCGTTAGTTGAGCAGTTCTTC. Its translation: CASSQAAGGSLVEQFF.

The CDR3 loop is CASSLEGGKAYTEAFF. The CDR3 DNA sequence: TGTGCCAGCAGCTTAGAGGGAGGGAAAGCTTACACTGAAGCTTTCTTT. V gene TRBV7-2 combines with J gene TRBJ1-1; the D is unclear. Trimming took 1 base from V and 3 from J, leaving 15 bases between them. The CDR3 contains 16 residues. CDR1 and CDR2 from the germline V gene are SGHTA and FQGNSA.

The J gene is TRBJ1-1, the V gene TRBV11-3; a weak D match, TRBD1 (5 bases). The germline V gene encodes CDR1 SGHNT and CDR2 YENEEA. V gave up 3 bases and J gave up 2 bases, with 10 bases separating them. This CDR3 spans 14 amino acids. The CDR3 bases are TGTGCCAGCAGCTTTGGGGCACGAAACACTGAAGCTTTCTTT. Its translation is CASSFGARNTEAFF.

The V gene is TRBV7-8, the J gene TRBJ1-3, with a possible D match to TRBD1 (5 bases). There are 15 residues in the CDR3. Trimming pared 5 bases from V and 0 bases from J, leaving 11 bases between. CDR1 and CDR2 (germline): SGHVS, FQNEAQ. This CDR3 reads CASSQFRASGNTIYF. The CDR3 DNA reads as TGTGCCAGCAGCCAATTCAGGGCCTCTGGAAACACCATATATTTT.

The V and J genes are TRBV11-2 and TRBJ1-1; tentative D call: TRBD1 (6 bases). This CDR3 comprises 14 residues. Germline V lookup: CDR1 SGHAT, CDR2 FQNNGV. Trimming took off 4 bases at V and 8 bases at J, with 17 bases between the two ends. Here the CDR3 reads CASSSNQGIGEAFF. In DNA, the CDR3 is TGTGCCAGCAGCTCCAACCAGGGGATCGGGGAAGCTTTCTTT.

The rearrangement uses TRBV19 and TRBJ2-6; 7 positions agree with TRBD1. Per the germline V gene, CDR1 is LNHDA and CDR2 is SQIVND (reference sequence). The CDR3 contains 17 residues. The ends lost 1 base at V and 4 bases at J; junction bases unmatched: 7. The CDR3 region has the DNA TGTGCCAGTAGTATAGGACAGGGCGCAGGAGGGGCCAACGTCCTGACTTTC. Its protein is CASSIGQGAGGANVLTF.

This clone was seen a single time. The chain recombines TRBV6-5 with TRBJ1-5; a weak D match, TRBD1 (5 bases). Germline V gene data show CDR1 as MNHEY and CDR2 as SVGAGI. The CDR3 has 15 residues. Between the trimmed V and J ends, which lost 8 bases and 7 bases, there was a span of 21 bases. The CDR3 DNA reads as TGTGCCAGCGTCCCCACAGGAGCGAGTGGCCAGCCCCAGCATTTT. Translated, it gives CASVPTGASGQPQHF.

This rearrangement joins TRBV5-5 to TRBJ2-7, with a weak D call TRBD1 (6 bases). The CDR3 loop spans 15 amino acids. CDR1 SGHKS and CDR2 YYEKEE come from the germline V gene (reference sequence). Trimming shortened V by 5 bases and J by 2 bases, and 17 bases separated the two germline ends. The CDR3, as DNA: TGTGCCAGCAGGCAAACCGGGACAACTACCTACGAGCAGTACTTC. Residues: CASRQTGTTTYEQYF.